These 21 T cell receptor beta chains were sequenced from one sample in a study of control samples from healthy donors and cancer patients. The repertoire was sequenced with immunoSEQ multiplex PCR; TCRdb's copy has only in-frame clones and lacks some. There are around 26,000 clones in the sample; 75% to 90% occur only once, and under 30% lies in the top ten. Sequencing was performed on PBMCs. Every receptor here comes from a man aged 60 to 69 with colorectal cancer.

This clone was counted only a few times. The chain carries TRBV19 and TRBJ2-3; D is ambiguous. The CDR3 runs to 14 residues. Germline V gives CDR1 LNHDA, CDR2 SQIVND (reference sequence). V was pared by 8 bases and J by 2 bases, with 14 bases between. The CDR3 bases are TGTGCCAGTGGGCTAAAGGGATTCACAGATACGCAGTATTTT. Translating gives CASGLKGFTDTQYF. Based on the CDR3 plus reference TRBV19 and TRBJ2-3, the full variable domain is DGGITQSPKYLFRKEGQNVTLSCEQNLNHDAMYWYRQDPGQGLRLIYYSQIVNDFQKGDIAEGYSVSREKKESFPLTVTSAQKNPTAFYLCASGLKGFTDTQYFGPGTRLTVL.

CDR3 loop: CASSPGTGTSYEQYF. CDR3 bases: TGTGCCAGCTCACCAGGGACAGGGACCTCCTACGAGCAGTACTTC. V gene TRBV18 combines with J gene TRBJ2-7; 9 nucleotides align to TRBD1. V lost 2 bases and J lost 0; bases outside the gene matches: 2. The CDR3 contains 15 residues. Per germline, CDR1 KGHSH and CDR2 LQKENI.

CDR3 residues: CASSLDHWSGSKGEQFF. Here the CDR3 DNA reads TGTGCCAGCAGCTTAGATCATTGGTCAGGGAGTAAGGGTGAGCAGTTCTTC. This sequence joins TRBV11-3 and TRBJ2-1; D may correspond to TRBD1 or TRBD2 (5 bases each). Germline V gene sequence: CDR1 SGHNT, CDR2 YENEEA. This CDR3 has 17 residues. V was trimmed by 0 bases and J by 9 bases, leaving 21 bases between them.

This clone was recorded once. The V call is TRBV7-9, the J call TRBJ1-3, with a weak D call TRBD1 (5 bases). The CDR3 spans 13 residues. CDR1 and CDR2 from the germline V gene are SEHNR and FQNEAQ (reference sequence). The ends were cut back, 0 bases at V and 12 bases at J, with 12 bases in the middle. The CDR3 DNA reads TGTGCCAGCAGCTTAGCGCGGGACGCTCACATATATTTT. Protein: CASSLARDAHIYF.

CDR3: CASSHGTFEGYTF. The CDR3 nucleotides read TGTGCCAGCAGCCACGGGACATTCGAGGGCTACACCTTC. The chain combines TRBV12-3 or TRBV12-4 with TRBJ1-2, with D tentatively TRBD1 (6 bases). Trimming removed 6 bases from V and 8 bases from J, with 16 bases in between. This CDR3 spans 13 amino acids.

The chain recombines TRBV29-1 with TRBJ2-7; no firm D call. The germline V and J ends were trimmed by 6 bases and 2 bases, with 8 bases remaining between them. The V gene's germline CDR1 is SQVTM and CDR2 ANQGSEA. There are 11 residues in the CDR3. CDR3 sequence reads: CSVRETYEQYV. The CDR3 DNA reads TGCAGCGTAAGGGAAACCTACGAGCAGTACGTC.

J is TRBJ1-5 and V is TRBV4-1; the D is unclear. Germline CDR1 and CDR2: MGHRA and YSYEKL. The V end was cut by 1 base, the J end by 1 base, with 8 bases between. This CDR3 comprises 15 residues. The CDR3 DNA sequence: TGCGCCAGCAGCCAAGGCCCTCAGAGCAATCAGCCCCAGCATTTT. Amino acid sequence: CASSQGPQSNQPQHF.

The chain combines TRBV21-1 with TRBJ1-5; TRBD1, as called in the table, went unchecked against the DNA. TRBV21-1 is classified as a pseudogene. This CDR3 is 15 amino acids long. Here the CDR3 reads CARKETARGNQPQHF. The CDR3 region has the DNA TGTGCCAGGAAAGAGACAGCCAGGGGCAATCAGCCCCAGCATTTT.

This chain joins TRBV5-5 and TRBJ2-7; D call uncertain. Germline loops: CDR1 SGHKS, CDR2 YYEKEE (reference sequence). This CDR3 has 15 amino acids. With 0 bases removed from V and 1 base from J, the gap between germline ends came to 11 bases. CDR3 nucleotide sequence: TGTGCCAGCAGCTTGGCCGGTATTCCGTCCTACGAGCAGTACTTC. Encoded protein: CASSLAGIPSYEQYF. The whole variable domain, remainder taken from reference TRBV5-5 and TRBJ2-7, is DAGVTQSPTHLIKTRGQQVTLRCSPISGHKSVSWYQQVLGQGPQFIFQYYEKEERGRGNFPDRFSARQFPNYSSELNVNALLLGDSALYLCASSLAGIPSYEQYFGPGTRLTVT.

The chain is built from TRBV24-1 and TRBJ2-1; D is perhaps TRBD1 (6 bases). The CDR3 runs to 12 residues. CDR1 KGHDR and CDR2 SFDVKD come from the germline V gene. The ends were cut back, 3 bases at V and 7 bases at J, with 6 bases in the middle. This chain's CDR3 is CATSDRGNEQFF. The CDR3 region has the DNA TGTGCCACCAGTGATAGGGGGAATGAGCAGTTCTTC.

The chain recombines TRBV4-1 with TRBJ2-7, with a tentative D call TRBD1 (5 bases). The germline CDR1 and CDR2 sequences are MGHRA and YSYEKL. The CDR3 spans 13 residues. V was pared by 3 bases and J by 1 base, with 7 bases between. DNA of the CDR3: TGCGCCAGCAGCCACCAGGGTTCCTACGAGCAGTACTTC. It is translated as CASSHQGSYEQYF.

This chain uses TRBV30 with TRBJ2-3; 9 positions match TRBD1. This CDR3 region has 14 residues. Germline V lookup: CDR1 GTSNPN, CDR2 SVGIG (reference sequence). Unmatched junction bases numbered 8, after V lost 6 bases and J lost 4 bases. CDR3 bases: TGTGCCTGTTACTGGACAGGGGTCGCAGATACGCAGTATTTT. Its protein is CACYWTGVADTQYF.

The chain couples TRBV30 to TRBJ2-1; 8 positions match TRBD2. The CDR3 runs 15 residues. The V and J ends lost 0 bases and 7 bases, in that order; junction bases with no gene match: 8. The germline V gene encodes CDR1 GTSNPN and CDR2 SVGIG (reference sequence). CDR3 in DNA: TGTGCCTGGAGTGTACTCGCGGGGGGTTGGAATGAGCAGTTCTTC. It codes for CAWSVLAGGWNEQFF.

The chain has TRBV12-3 or TRBV12-4 and TRBJ1-1, with D perhaps matching TRBD1 (6 bases). There are 13 residues in the CDR3. The ends were cut back, 6 bases at V and 5 bases at J, with 13 bases in the middle. CDR3 DNA: TGTGCCAGCAGAAAACAGGGCCGGACTGAAGCTTTCTTT. Its translation is CASRKQGRTEAFF.

The CDR3 sequence: CASSSGDSLNIQYF. The CDR3 bases are TGCGCCAGCAGCTCCGGGGACAGTTTAAACATTCAGTACTTC. The chain is built from TRBV5-1 and TRBJ2-4; 7 nucleotides match TRBD1. Germline values: CDR1 SGHRS, CDR2 YFSETQ. V lost 3 bases and J lost 6; bases outside the gene matches: 6. This CDR3 region has 14 residues.

This chain links TRBV29-1 with TRBJ1-2; 7 bases line up with TRBD1. Trimming removed 6 bases from V and 3 bases from J; junction bases left unmatched: 4. Germline CDR1 is SQVTM and CDR2 is ANQGSEA. This CDR3 region has 12 residues. The CDR3 bases are TGCAGCGTCACAGGGGAGGACTATGGCTACACCTTC. Amino acids: CSVTGEDYGYTF.

This clone has just a few counts. The chain uses TRBV5-6 and TRBJ1-2, with D maybe TRBD1 (5 bases). The CDR3 length is 15 residues. The ends were cut back, 2 bases at V and 3 bases at J, with 14 bases in the middle. Germline V gene lookup returns CDR1 SGHDT and CDR2 YYEEEE. The CDR3: CASSFSRGAYYGYTF. CDR3 DNA: TGTGCCAGCAGCTTCTCGCGGGGCGCATACTATGGCTACACCTTC. Complete variable domain (other parts from reference TRBV5-6 and TRBJ1-2): DAGVTQSPTHLIKTRGQQVTLRCSPKSGHDTVSWYQQALGQGPQFIFQYYEEEERQRGNFPDRFSGHQFPNYSSELNVNALLLGDSALYLCASSFSRGAYYGYTFGSGTRLTVV.

CDR3 residues: CASSQRAGPSYGYTF. The CDR3 DNA reads TGTGCCAGCAGCCAAAGGGCCGGACCTTCCTATGGCTACACCTTC. This chain links TRBV3-1 (or the pseudogene TRBV3-2) with TRBJ1-2; no definite D call. The germline gives CDR1 LGHDT, CDR2 YNNKEL (reference sequence). The length of the CDR3 is 15 residues. V lost 2 bases to trimming and J lost 4 bases, with 14 bases between them.

The gene calls are TRBV5-4 and TRBJ1-1; 8 bases map to TRBD1. V lost 3 bases to trimming and J lost 0 bases; unmatched junction nucleotides: 7. Germline CDR1 SGHNT, CDR2 YYREEE (reference sequence). The CDR3 totals 16 residues. The CDR3 DNA reads as TGTGCCAGCAGCTCAGGGACAGGACGCGTGAACACTGAAGCTTTCTTT. Residues: CASSSGTGRVNTEAFF.

This chain joins TRBV25-1 and TRBJ2-2, with 8 positions matching TRBD1. Germline V gene lookup returns CDR1 MGHDK and CDR2 SYGVNS. The CDR3 is made up of 14 amino acids. V gave up 7 bases and J gave up 4 bases; unmatched junction bases: 5. The CDR3 sequence: CASTDRGPTGELFF. The CDR3 DNA follows: TGTGCCAGCACTGACAGGGGACCCACCGGGGAGCTGTTTTTT.

The V call is TRBV11-2, the J call TRBJ1-6, with D maybe TRBD1 (5 bases). The V end was cut by 5 bases, the J end by 7 bases, with 12 bases between. The CDR3 contains 14 residues. Germline CDR1 SGHAT, CDR2 FQNNGV. As DNA, the CDR3 is TGTGCCAGCAGCCGGGACCGCCCAAATTCACCCCTCCACTTT. The encoded protein is CASSRDRPNSPLHF.